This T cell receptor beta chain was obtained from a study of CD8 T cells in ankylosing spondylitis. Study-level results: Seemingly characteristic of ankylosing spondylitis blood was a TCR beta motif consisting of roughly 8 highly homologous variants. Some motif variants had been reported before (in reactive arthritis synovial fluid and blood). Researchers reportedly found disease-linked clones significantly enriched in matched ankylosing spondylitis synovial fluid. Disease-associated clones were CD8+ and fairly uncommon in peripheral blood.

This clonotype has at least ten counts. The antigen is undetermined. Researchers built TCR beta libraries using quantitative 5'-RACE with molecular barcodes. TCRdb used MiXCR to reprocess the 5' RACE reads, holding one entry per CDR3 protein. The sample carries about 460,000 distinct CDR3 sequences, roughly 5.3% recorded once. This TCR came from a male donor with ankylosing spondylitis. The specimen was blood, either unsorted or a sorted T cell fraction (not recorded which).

CDR3 sequence reads: CATPDSDSGANVLTF. For the CDR3, the DNA is TGCGCCACCCCTGACAGCGACTCTGGGGCCAACGTCCTGACTTTC. The chain carries TRBV5-1 and TRBJ2-6; TRBD1 is a possible D gene (5 bases). Germline V lookup: CDR1 SGHRS, CDR2 YFSETQ. Trimming stripped 9 bases from V and 0 bases from J, with 13 bases between. The length of the CDR3 is 15 residues.